The subject of this entry is one T cell receptor beta chain. These data are taken from a study of blood T cell repertoires in COVID-19. About the research overall: Samples representing acute and convalescent COVID-19 were sourced from the United States, Italy and Spain. Nucleic acid was either cDNA or gDNA, and it came from T cells, B-cell-depleted T cells, or PBMCs.

The CDR3 has 17 residues. The trim removed 0 bases at V and 4 bases at J, leaving 12 bases unmatched. The V gene's germline CDR1 is SGHRS and CDR2 YFSETQ. In the authors' workflow: Reference gene primers were amplified, and this amplification served to estimate nucleated cell counts. Only in-frame clones appear in the TCRdb table, and some are missing; sequencing was by immunoSEQ multiplex PCR. From that table come the V and J calls and clone size; the DNA was used to work out D and trimming. This repertoire shows some 50,000 clones, 84% found once; its top ten account for about 2.6%. The chain carries TRBV5-1 and TRBJ2-7; 8 positions agree with TRBD1. This TCR derives from a man aged 50 to 59 with acute or convalescent COVID-19. The sequenced sample consisted of peripheral blood. The CDR3 nucleotides read TGCGCCAGCAGCTTGGGTGACAGGGGATATGGCCTATACGAGCAGTACTTC. Translated: CASSLGDRGYGLYEQYF.